These 8 T cell receptor beta chains originate from one sample sequenced in a study of radiotherapy plus CTLA-4 blockade in lung cancer. Assay used: immunoSEQ multiplex PCR; TCRdb lists only in-frame clones, some missing. The table includes around 30,000 clones, around 74% detected once. The sample here was peripheral blood, taken from a patient treated with radiotherapy plus ipilimumab. The source is a human donor with non-small cell lung cancer that progressed on radiotherapy plus ipilimumab.

The chain is built from TRBV5-1 and TRBJ1-6; possible D gene TRBD1, 5 bases. The V end was cut by 4 bases, the J end by 5 bases, with 10 bases between. From germline, CDR1 is SGHRS and CDR2 YFSETQ. The CDR3 is made up of 14 amino acids. CDR3 sequence reads: CASSVGGHNSPLHF. CDR3 nucleotides: TGCGCCAGCAGCGTCGGGGGACATAATTCACCCCTCCACTTT.

V gene TRBV19 combines with J gene TRBJ2-2, with 10 bases lining up with TRBD1. Per germline, CDR1 LNHDA and CDR2 SQIVND (reference sequence). There are 16 residues in the CDR3. Unmatched junction bases numbered 11, after V lost 8 bases and J lost 5 bases. For the CDR3, the DNA is TGTGCCAGTGGGAAGACAGGGGGCGCGCAGACCGGGGAGCTGTTTTTT. This gives the protein CASGKTGGAQTGELFF.

This chain links TRBV7-9 with TRBJ2-7, with 7 positions matching TRBD1. The CDR3 extends over 14 amino acids. With 5 bases clipped from V and 2 bases from J, the junction kept 6 bases outside the gene matches. Germline loops: CDR1 SEHNR, CDR2 FQNEAQ (reference sequence). The CDR3 is CASSGQGVTYEQYF. Written as DNA, the CDR3 is TGTGCCAGCAGCGGTCAGGGGGTTACCTACGAGCAGTACTTC.

This chain links TRBV19 with TRBJ2-4; D not certain. The germline gives CDR1 LNHDA, CDR2 SQIVND (reference sequence). The CDR3 is 12 amino acids. The V end lost 5 bases, the J end lost 1 base, and 3 bases lay between the germline ends. The CDR3 nucleotides are TGTGCCAGTAGTTGGGCCAAAAACATTCAGTACTTC. This translates into CASSWAKNIQYF.

This chain links TRBV19 with TRBJ2-1; D tentatively fits TRBD1 or TRBD2 (5 bases each). Germline assignment: CDR1 LNHDA and CDR2 SQIVND (reference sequence). The CDR3 is 14 amino acids. Deletions cut 3 bases from V and 6 bases from J, with 12 bases between. CDR3 in amino acids: CASSMPGRVNEQFF. The CDR3 nucleotides are TGTGCCAGTAGTATGCCGGGGCGGGTCAATGAGCAGTTCTTC.

V usage is TRBV9 and J usage is TRBJ1-3; 7 bases map to TRBD1. CDR1 SGDLS and CDR2 YYNGEE come from the germline V gene. J lost 3 bases, V lost 4 bases, and 16 bases had no gene match. The length of the CDR3 is 18 residues. CDR3 region: CASSPLFLDRRVGNTIYF. CDR3 sequence (DNA): TGTGCCAGCAGCCCGCTATTTCTGGACAGGCGGGTTGGAAACACCATATATTTT.

This rearrangement joins TRBV25-1 to TRBJ2-1; either TRBD1 or TRBD2 may supply D (5 bases each). Trimming stripped 2 bases from V and 6 bases from J, with 11 bases between. The CDR3 is 14 residues long. The V gene's germline CDR1 is MGHDK and CDR2 SYGVNS. The CDR3: CASSEGAGSNEQFF. In DNA form, the CDR3 reads TGTGCCAGCAGTGAAGGGGCAGGGAGCAATGAGCAGTTCTTC.

The chain has TRBV12-2 and TRBJ1-6; the D call TRBD1 from the table was never checked on the DNA. TRBV12-2 is termed a pseudogene. The CDR3 length is 17 residues. The CDR3 sequence is CASRPSADRGQSSPLHF. CDR3 DNA: TGTGCAAGTCGCCCATCCGCCGACAGGGGGCAGAGTTCACCCCTCCACTTT.